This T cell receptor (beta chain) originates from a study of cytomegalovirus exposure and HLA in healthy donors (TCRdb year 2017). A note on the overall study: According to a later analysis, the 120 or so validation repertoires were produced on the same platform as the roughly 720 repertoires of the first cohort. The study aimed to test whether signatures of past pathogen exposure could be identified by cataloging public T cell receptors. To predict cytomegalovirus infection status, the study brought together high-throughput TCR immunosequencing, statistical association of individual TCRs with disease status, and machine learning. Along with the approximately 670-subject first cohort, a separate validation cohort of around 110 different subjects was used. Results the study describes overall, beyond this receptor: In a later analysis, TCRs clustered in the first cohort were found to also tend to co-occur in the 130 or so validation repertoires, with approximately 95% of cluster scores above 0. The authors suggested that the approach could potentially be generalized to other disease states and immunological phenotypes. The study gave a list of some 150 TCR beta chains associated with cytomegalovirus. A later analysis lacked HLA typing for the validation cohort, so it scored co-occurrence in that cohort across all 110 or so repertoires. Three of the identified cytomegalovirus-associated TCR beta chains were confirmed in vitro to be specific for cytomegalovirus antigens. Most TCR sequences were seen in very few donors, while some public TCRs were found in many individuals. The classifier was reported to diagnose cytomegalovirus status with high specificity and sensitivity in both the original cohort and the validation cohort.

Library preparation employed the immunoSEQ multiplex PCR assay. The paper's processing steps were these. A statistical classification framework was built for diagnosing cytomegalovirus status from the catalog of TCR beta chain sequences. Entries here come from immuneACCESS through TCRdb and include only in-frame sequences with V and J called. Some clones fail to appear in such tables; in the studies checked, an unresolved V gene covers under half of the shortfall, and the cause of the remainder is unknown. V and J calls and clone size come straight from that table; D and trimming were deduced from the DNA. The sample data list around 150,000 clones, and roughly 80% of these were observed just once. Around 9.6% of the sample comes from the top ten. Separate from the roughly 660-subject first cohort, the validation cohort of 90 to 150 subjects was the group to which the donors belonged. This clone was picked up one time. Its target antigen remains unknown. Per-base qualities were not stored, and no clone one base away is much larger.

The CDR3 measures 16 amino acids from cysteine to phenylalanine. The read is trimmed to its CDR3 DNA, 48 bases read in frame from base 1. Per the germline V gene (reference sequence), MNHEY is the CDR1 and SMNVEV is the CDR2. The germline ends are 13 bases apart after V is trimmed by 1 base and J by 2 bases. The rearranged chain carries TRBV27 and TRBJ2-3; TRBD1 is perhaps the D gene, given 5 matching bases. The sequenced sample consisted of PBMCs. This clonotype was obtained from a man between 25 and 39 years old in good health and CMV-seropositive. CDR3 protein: CASSLLTAPNTDTQYF. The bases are TGTGCCAGCAGTTTATTGACAGCGCCTAACACAGATACGCAGTATTTT.